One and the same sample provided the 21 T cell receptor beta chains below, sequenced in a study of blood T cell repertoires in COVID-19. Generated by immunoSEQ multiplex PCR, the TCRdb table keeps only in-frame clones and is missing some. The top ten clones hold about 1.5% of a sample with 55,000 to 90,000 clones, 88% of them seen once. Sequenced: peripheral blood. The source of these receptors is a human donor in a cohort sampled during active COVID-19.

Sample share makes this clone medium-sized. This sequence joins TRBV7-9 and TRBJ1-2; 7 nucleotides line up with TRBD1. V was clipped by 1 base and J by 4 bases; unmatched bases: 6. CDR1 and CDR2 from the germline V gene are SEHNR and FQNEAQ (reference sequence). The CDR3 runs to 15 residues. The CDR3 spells CASSLGGDSPYGYTF. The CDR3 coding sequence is TGTGCCAGCAGCTTAGGGGGGGACAGCCCCTATGGCTACACCTTC.

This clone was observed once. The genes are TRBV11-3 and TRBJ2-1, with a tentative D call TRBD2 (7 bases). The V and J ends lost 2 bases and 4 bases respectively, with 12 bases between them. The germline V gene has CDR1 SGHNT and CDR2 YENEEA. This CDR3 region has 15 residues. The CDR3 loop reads CASSLRGASYNEQFF. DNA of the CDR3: TGTGCCAGCAGCTTACGGGGGGCGAGTTACAATGAGCAGTTCTTC.

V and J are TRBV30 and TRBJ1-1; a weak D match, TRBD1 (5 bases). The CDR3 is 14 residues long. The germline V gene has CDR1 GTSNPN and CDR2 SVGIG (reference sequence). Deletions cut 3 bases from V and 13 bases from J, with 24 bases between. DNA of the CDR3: TGTGCCTGGAGCCTCACGCCGGGGGACTTACAAGATTTCTTT. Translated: CAWSLTPGDLQDFF. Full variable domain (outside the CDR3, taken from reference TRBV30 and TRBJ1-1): SQTIHQWPATLVQPVGSPLSLECTVEGTSNPNLYWYRQAAGRGLQLLFYSVGIGQISSEVPQNLSASRPQDRQFILSSKKLLLSDSGFYLCAWSLTPGDLQDFFGQGTRLTVV.

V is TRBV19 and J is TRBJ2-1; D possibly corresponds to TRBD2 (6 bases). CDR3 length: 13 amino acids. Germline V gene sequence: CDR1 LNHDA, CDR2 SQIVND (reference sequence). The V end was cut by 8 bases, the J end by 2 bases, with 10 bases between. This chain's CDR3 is CASSGTPYNEQFF. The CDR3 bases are TGTGCCAGTTCCGGGACTCCCTACAATGAGCAGTTCTTC.

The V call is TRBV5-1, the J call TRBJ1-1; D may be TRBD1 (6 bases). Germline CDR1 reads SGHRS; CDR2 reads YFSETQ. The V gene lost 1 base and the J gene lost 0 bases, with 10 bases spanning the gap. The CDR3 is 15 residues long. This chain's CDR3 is CASSLWAGVNTEAFF. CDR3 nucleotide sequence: TGCGCCAGCAGCTTGTGGGCAGGGGTGAACACTGAAGCTTTCTTT.

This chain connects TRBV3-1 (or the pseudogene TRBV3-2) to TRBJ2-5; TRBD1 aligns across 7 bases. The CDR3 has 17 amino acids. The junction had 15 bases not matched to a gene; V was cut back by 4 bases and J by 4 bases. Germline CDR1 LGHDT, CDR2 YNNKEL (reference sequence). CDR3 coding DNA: TGTGCCAGCAGCCCGTTTGTTGACAGGGCGGTTCGAGAGACCCAGTACTTC. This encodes CASSPFVDRAVRETQYF.

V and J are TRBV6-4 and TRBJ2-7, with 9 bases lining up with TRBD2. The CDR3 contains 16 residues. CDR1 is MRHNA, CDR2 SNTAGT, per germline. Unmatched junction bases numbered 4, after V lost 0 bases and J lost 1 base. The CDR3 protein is CASSDSPGLASYEQYV. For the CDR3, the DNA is TGTGCCAGCAGTGACTCCCCGGGACTAGCATCCTACGAGCAGTACGTC.

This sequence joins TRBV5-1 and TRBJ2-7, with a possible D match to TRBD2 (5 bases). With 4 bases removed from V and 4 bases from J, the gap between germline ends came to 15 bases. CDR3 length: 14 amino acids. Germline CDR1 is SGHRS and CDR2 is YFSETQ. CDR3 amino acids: CASSTGLVPYEQYF. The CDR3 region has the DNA TGCGCCAGCAGCACCGGACTTGTACCTTACGAGCAGTACTTC.

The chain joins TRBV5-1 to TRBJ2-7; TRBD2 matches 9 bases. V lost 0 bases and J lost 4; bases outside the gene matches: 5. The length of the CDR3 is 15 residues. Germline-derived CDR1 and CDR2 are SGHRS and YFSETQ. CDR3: CASSLAPSGTYEQYF. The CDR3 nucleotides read TGCGCCAGCAGCTTGGCCCCTAGCGGGACTTACGAGCAGTACTTC. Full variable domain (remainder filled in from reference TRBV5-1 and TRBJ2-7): KAGVTQTPRYLIKTRGQQVTLSCSPISGHRSVSWYQQTPGQGLQFLFEYFSETQRNKGNFPGRFSGRQFSNSRSEMNVSTLELGDSALYLCASSLAPSGTYEQYFGPGTRLTVT.

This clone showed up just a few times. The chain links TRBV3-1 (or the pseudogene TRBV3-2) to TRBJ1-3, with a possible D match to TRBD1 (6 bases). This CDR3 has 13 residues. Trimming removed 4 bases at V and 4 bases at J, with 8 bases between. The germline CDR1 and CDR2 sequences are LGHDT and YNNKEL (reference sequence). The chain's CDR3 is CASSLGQGNTIYF. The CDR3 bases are TGTGCCAGCAGCCTAGGACAGGGAAACACCATATATTTT.

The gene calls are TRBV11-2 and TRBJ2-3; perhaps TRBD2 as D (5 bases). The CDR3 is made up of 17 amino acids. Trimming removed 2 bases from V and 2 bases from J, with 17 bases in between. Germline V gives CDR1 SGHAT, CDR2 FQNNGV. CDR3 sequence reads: CASSLSGGLFFTDTQYF. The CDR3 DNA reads TGTGCCAGCAGCTTATCGGGCGGGCTCTTCTTCACAGATACGCAGTATTTT. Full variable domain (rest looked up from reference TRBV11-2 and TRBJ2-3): EAGVAQSPRYKIIEKRQSVAFWCNPISGHATLYWYQQILGQGPKLLIQFQNNGVVDDSQLPKDRFSAERLKGVDSTLKIQPAKLEDSAVYLCASSLSGGLFFTDTQYFGPGTRLTVL.

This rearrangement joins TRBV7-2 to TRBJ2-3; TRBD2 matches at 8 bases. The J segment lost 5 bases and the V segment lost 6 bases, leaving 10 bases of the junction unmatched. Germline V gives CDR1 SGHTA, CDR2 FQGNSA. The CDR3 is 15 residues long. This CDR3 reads CASRIAGKSRDTQYF. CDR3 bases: TGTGCCAGCAGAATAGCGGGAAAGAGTAGAGATACGCAGTATTTT.

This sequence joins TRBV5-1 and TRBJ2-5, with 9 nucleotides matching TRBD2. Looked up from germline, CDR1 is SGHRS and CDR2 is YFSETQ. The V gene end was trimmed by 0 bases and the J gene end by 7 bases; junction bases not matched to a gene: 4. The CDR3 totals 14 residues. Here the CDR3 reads CASSLGLAAGTQYF. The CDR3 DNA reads TGCGCCAGCAGCTTGGGACTAGCGGCCGGGACCCAGTACTTC.

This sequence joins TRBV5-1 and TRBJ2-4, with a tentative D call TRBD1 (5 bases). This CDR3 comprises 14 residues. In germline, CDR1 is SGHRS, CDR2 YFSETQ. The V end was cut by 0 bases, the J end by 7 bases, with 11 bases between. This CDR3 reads CASSLGSPGNIQYF. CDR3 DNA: TGCGCCAGCAGCTTGGGGTCCCCAGGGAACATTCAGTACTTC.

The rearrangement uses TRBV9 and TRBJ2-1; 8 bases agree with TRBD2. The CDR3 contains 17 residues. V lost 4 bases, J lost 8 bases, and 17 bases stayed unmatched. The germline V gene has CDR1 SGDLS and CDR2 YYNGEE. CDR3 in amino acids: CASSPRFAAGVRHEQFF. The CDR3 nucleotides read TGTGCCAGCAGCCCACGCTTCGCAGCGGGAGTACGTCATGAGCAGTTCTTC.

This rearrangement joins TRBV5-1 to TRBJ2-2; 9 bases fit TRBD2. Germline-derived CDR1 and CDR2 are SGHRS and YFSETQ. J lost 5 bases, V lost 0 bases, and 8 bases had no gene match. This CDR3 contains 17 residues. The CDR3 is CASSLVGSGRVTGELFF. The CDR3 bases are TGCGCCAGCAGCTTGGTCGGTAGCGGGAGAGTGACCGGGGAGCTGTTTTTT.

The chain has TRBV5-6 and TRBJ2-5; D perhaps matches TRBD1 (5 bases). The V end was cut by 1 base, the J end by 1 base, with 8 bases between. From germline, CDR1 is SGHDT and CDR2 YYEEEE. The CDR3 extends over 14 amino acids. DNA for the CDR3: TGTGCCAGCAGCTTGATCACAGGCCAAGAGACCCAGTACTTC. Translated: CASSLITGQETQYF.

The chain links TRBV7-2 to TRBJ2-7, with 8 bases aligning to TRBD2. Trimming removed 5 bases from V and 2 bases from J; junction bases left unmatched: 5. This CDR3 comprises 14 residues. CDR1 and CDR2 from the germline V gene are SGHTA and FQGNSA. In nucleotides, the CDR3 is TGTGCCAGCAGCCCAACTAGCGGCGCCTACGAGCAGTACTTC. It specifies CASSPTSGAYEQYF.

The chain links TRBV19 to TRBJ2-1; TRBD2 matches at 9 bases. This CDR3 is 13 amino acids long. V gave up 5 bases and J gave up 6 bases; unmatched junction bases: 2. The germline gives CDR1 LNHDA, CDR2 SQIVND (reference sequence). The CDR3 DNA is TGTGCCAGTAGTTCGACTAGCGGCAATGAGCAGTTCTTC. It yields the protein CASSSTSGNEQFF. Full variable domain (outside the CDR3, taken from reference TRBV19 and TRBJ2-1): DGGITQSPKYLFRKEGQNVTLSCEQNLNHDAMYWYRQDPGQGLRLIYYSQIVNDFQKGDIAEGYSVSREKKESFPLTVTSAQKNPTAFYLCASSSTSGNEQFFGPGTRLTVL.

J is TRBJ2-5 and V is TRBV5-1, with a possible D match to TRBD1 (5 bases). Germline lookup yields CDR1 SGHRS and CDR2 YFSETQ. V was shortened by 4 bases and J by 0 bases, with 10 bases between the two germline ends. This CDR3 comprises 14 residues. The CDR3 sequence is CASSATGDQETQYF. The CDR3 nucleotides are TGCGCCAGCAGCGCCACAGGAGACCAAGAGACCCAGTACTTC.

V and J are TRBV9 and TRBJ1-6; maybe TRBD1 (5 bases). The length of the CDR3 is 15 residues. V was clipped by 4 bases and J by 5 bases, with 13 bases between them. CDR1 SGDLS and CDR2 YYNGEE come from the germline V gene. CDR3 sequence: CASSTGTGHNSPLHF. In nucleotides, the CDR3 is TGTGCCAGCAGCACCGGGACTGGGCATAATTCACCCCTCCACTTT.